Below are 32 T cell receptor beta chains sequenced from a single sample in a study of T cell responses to AZD1222 COVID-19 vaccine. Sequencing used immunoSEQ multiplex PCR; TCRdb keeps in-frame clones, though not all of them. The repertoire has 95,000 to 110,000 clones, roughly nine tenths of them found once; the top ten carry about 48%. Material: peripheral blood, obtained on day 0 of AZD1222 vaccination. These TCRs come from an adult in good health.

This chain joins TRBV3-1 (or the pseudogene TRBV3-2) and TRBJ2-7; no definite D call. From germline, CDR1 is LGHDT and CDR2 YNNKEL (reference sequence). V was clipped by 5 bases and J by 4 bases, with 21 bases between them. This CDR3 is built from 16 residues. CDR3 protein: CASSSKRTFPIYEQYF. CDR3 DNA sequence: TGTGCCAGCAGCTCAAAGAGGACGTTTCCCATTTACGAGCAGTACTTC.

The chain is built from TRBV28 and TRBJ2-2; D perhaps matches TRBD1 (6 bases). The V gene lost 10 bases and the J gene lost 4 bases, with 16 bases spanning the gap. The germline gives CDR1 MDHEN, CDR2 SYDVKM. The CDR3 consists of 14 residues. DNA of the CDR3: TGTGCCACCCTCAACAGGGTTCTCACCGGGGAGCTGTTTTTT. Protein product: CATLNRVLTGELFF.

The rearrangement links TRBV6-1 to TRBJ1-5, with D unclear. Germline values: CDR1 MNHNS, CDR2 SASEGT. This CDR3 region has 15 residues. V was cut by 0 bases and J by 7 bases, with 13 bases left in between. As DNA, the CDR3 is TGTGCCAGCAGTGAAGCCCACCCAACCTTACAGCCCCAGCATTTT. Translated, it gives CASSEAHPTLQPQHF.

The chain links TRBV9 to TRBJ2-7; the D is unclear. The V gene lost 0 bases and the J gene lost 2 bases, with 9 bases spanning the gap. The length of the CDR3 is 14 residues. The V gene's germline CDR1 is SGDLS and CDR2 YYNGEE. DNA of the CDR3: TGTGCCAGCAGCGTAGGGCTGCAGCCCTACGAGCAGTACTTC. It yields the protein CASSVGLQPYEQYF. Full variable domain (rest looked up from reference TRBV9 and TRBJ2-7): DSGVTQTPKHLITATGQRVTLRCSPRSGDLSVYWYQQSLDQGLQFLIQYYNGEERAKGNILERFSAQQFPDLHSELNLSSLELGDSALYFCASSVGLQPYEQYFGPGTRLTVT.

The chain employs TRBV5-1 and TRBJ1-1; D ambiguous. Looked up from germline, CDR1 is SGHRS and CDR2 is YFSETQ. Between the trimmed V and J ends, which lost 4 bases and 3 bases, there was a span of 13 bases. The CDR3 spans 14 residues. In DNA, the CDR3 is TGCGCCAGCAGCCCGGACGGGCGGGACACTGAAGCTTTCTTT. Translated, it gives CASSPDGRDTEAFF. The whole variable domain, filled in from reference TRBV5-1 and TRBJ1-1, reads KAGVTQTPRYLIKTRGQQVTLSCSPISGHRSVSWYQQTPGQGLQFLFEYFSETQRNKGNFPGRFSGRQFSNSRSEMNVSTLELGDSALYLCASSPDGRDTEAFFGQGTRLTVV.

The chain has TRBV6-6 and TRBJ1-1; maybe TRBD1 (5 bases). This CDR3 is built from 12 residues. Germline values: CDR1 MNHNY, CDR2 SVGAGI (reference sequence). Here the CDR3 DNA reads TGTGCGTCCTGCCAGGGTTGGACTGAAGCTTTCTTT. Translation: CASCQGWTEAFF.

The V and J genes are TRBV7-6 and TRBJ2-3; D is possibly TRBD2 (5 bases). CDR1 is SGHVS and CDR2 is FNYEAQ in the germline V gene. The CDR3 length is 16 residues. V was clipped by 0 bases and J by 1 base, with 11 bases between them. The CDR3, as DNA: TGTGCCAGCAGCTTAGCTTCGGGAAGGGGCACAGATACGCAGTATTTT. It translates to CASSLASGRGTDTQYF.

About this clone: Within the sample, other DNA sequences also encode this same CDR3. The chain joins TRBV7-2 to TRBJ2-3, with 11 bases lining up with TRBD2. The V gene end was trimmed by 1 base and the J gene end by 5 bases; junction bases not matched to a gene: 2. CDR3 length equals 15 residues. Germline V gene sequence: CDR1 SGHTA, CDR2 FQGNSA. The CDR3 nucleotides read TGTGCCAGCAGCTTAGGTGGACTAGCGGGAGATACGCAGTATTTT. It translates to CASSLGGLAGDTQYF.

The rearrangement joins TRBV4-1 to TRBJ2-7; the match to TRBD2 covers 14 bases. Trimming took 3 bases from V and 4 from J; bases not matched to a gene: 5. CDR1 is MGHRA and CDR2 is YSYEKL in the germline V gene. This CDR3 has 16 residues. CDR3 nucleotide sequence: TGCGCCAGCAGCCATGGGACTAGCGGGAGAACTTACGAGCAGTACTTC. The encoded protein is CASSHGTSGRTYEQYF.

CDR3 nucleotides: TGTGCCAGCAGCCCAATAACAGGGCCGCCCCACGAGCAGTACTTC. This codes for CASSPITGPPHEQYF. The chain has TRBV6-2 or TRBV6-3 and TRBJ2-7; D is possibly TRBD1 (6 bases). The CDR3 contains 15 residues. Germline CDR1 and CDR2: MNHEY and SVGEGT. V lost 6 bases and J lost 5, with 20 bases in between.

This clone was counted once. V gene TRBV13 combines with J gene TRBJ1-2, with TRBD1 matching 7 bases. The germline gives CDR1 PRHDT, CDR2 FYEKMQ (reference sequence). CDR3 length: 15 amino acids. Trimming removed 2 bases from V and 7 bases from J; junction bases left unmatched: 10. CDR3 protein: CASSLRGQGVGGYTF. The DNA of the CDR3 is TGTGCCAGCAGCTTAAGAGGCCAGGGGGTGGGTGGCTACACCTTC.

This chain uses TRBV4-1 with TRBJ2-7; TRBD2 agrees at 8 bases. The germline V gene has CDR1 MGHRA and CDR2 YSYEKL. The CDR3 has 15 residues. V shed 2 bases, J shed 0 bases, and the junction held 3 bases outside the gene matches. The CDR3 sequence: CASSQIAGRSYEQYF. CDR3 bases: TGCGCCAGCAGCCAAATAGCGGGGCGCTCCTACGAGCAGTACTTC.

V and J are TRBV28 and TRBJ1-3, with D hard to call. The CDR3 consists of 17 residues. From germline, CDR1 is MDHEN and CDR2 SYDVKM. V shed 5 bases and J shed 7 bases, with 24 bases lying between them. CDR3 amino acids: CASSPDMIDHTVNTIYF. The CDR3 coding sequence is TGTGCCAGCAGTCCAGATATGATCGACCATACGGTCAACACCATATATTTT.

This chain connects TRBV27 to TRBJ2-5, with TRBD1 matching 11 bases. The junction had 9 bases not matched to a gene; V was cut back by 5 bases and J by 4 bases. The CDR3 is 16 amino acids. The V gene's germline CDR1 is MNHEY and CDR2 SMNVEV (reference sequence). CDR3 loop: CASSPWTGGPVETQYF. The CDR3 DNA is TGTGCCAGCAGTCCGTGGACAGGGGGCCCTGTAGAGACCCAGTACTTC.

This clone appeared a few times. V usage is TRBV30 and J usage is TRBJ1-3; D is uncertain. This CDR3 has 15 amino acids. CDR1 GTSNPN and CDR2 SVGIG come from the germline V gene (reference sequence). Trimming took 1 base from V and 0 from J, leaving 10 bases between them. This CDR3 is CAWSGTPDSGNTIYF. CDR3 coding DNA: TGTGCCTGGAGTGGGACGCCGGACTCTGGAAACACCATATATTTT.

The rearrangement links TRBV9 to TRBJ2-2; the D is unclear. CDR1 is SGDLS and CDR2 is YYNGEE in the germline V gene. The ends were cut back, 3 bases at V and 7 bases at J, with 16 bases in the middle. This CDR3 has 15 amino acids. The DNA for the CDR3 is TGTGCCAGCAGCGGGGCGGACGGTGTCGGCGGGGAGCTGTTTTTT. Its protein product is CASSGADGVGGELFF. The full variable domain, rest sourced from reference TRBV9 and TRBJ2-2, is DSGVTQTPKHLITATGQRVTLRCSPRSGDLSVYWYQQSLDQGLQFLIQYYNGEERAKGNILERFSAQQFPDLHSELNLSSLELGDSALYFCASSGADGVGGELFFGEGSRLTVL.

The CDR3 spells CASSISRFNEKLFF. The CDR3 DNA reads TGTGCCAGTAGTATATCAAGATTTAATGAAAAACTGTTTTTT. The genes are TRBV19 and TRBJ1-4; no clear D. Between the trimmed V and J ends, which lost 2 bases and 4 bases, there was a span of 8 bases. The germline V gene has CDR1 LNHDA and CDR2 SQIVND (reference sequence). CDR3 length equals 14 residues.

The chain recombines TRBV7-9 with TRBJ2-3, with a weak D call TRBD1 (6 bases). The V and J ends lost 5 bases and 1 base respectively, with 13 bases between them. Looked up from germline, CDR1 is SEHNR and CDR2 is FQNEAQ (reference sequence). This CDR3 has 15 amino acids. CDR3 residues: CASSPTTGRTDTQYF. In DNA, the CDR3 is TGTGCCAGCAGCCCAACGACAGGCCGCACAGATACGCAGTATTTT.

This chain links TRBV5-4 with TRBJ1-3, with a tentative D call TRBD1 (5 bases). The CDR3 is 14 amino acids. Deletions cut 5 bases from V and 0 bases from J, with 9 bases between. Per the germline V gene, CDR1 is SGHNT and CDR2 is YYREEE (reference sequence). The CDR3 loop is CASSTGASGNTIYF. For the CDR3, the DNA is TGTGCCAGCAGTACCGGGGCCTCTGGAAACACCATATATTTT.

The V gene is TRBV19, the J gene TRBJ2-3; 9 positions match TRBD1. The ends lost 7 bases at V and 0 bases at J; junction bases unmatched: 11. This CDR3 region has 17 residues. Germline assignment: CDR1 LNHDA and CDR2 SQIVND (reference sequence). The CDR3 DNA is TGTGCCAGTAAGGGGCCGGGACAGGGAAGGAGCACAGATACGCAGTATTTT. Protein product: CASKGPGQGRSTDTQYF.

The chain joins TRBV5-4 to TRBJ1-6; D not certain. This CDR3 spans 17 amino acids. Germline CDR1 is SGHNT and CDR2 is YYREEE (reference sequence). V shed 1 base and J shed 0 bases, with 11 bases lying between them. The CDR3 nucleotides read TGTGCCAGCAGCTTGAACCGAGAGAGCTCCTATAATTCACCCCTCCACTTT. Amino acids: CASSLNRESSYNSPLHF.

This chain connects TRBV4-3 to TRBJ2-5, with D perhaps given as TRBD1 or TRBD2 (5 bases each). Per the germline V gene, CDR1 is LGHNA and CDR2 is YSLEER. This CDR3 region has 15 residues. The ends were cut back, 1 base at V and 2 bases at J, with 11 bases in the middle. The CDR3 region is CASSQGWDQQETQYF. CDR3 DNA: TGCGCCAGCAGCCAAGGGTGGGACCAACAAGAGACCCAGTACTTC.

This sequence joins TRBV3-1 (or the pseudogene TRBV3-2) and TRBJ2-1; D remains unclear. The CDR3 sequence is 16 residues long. In germline, CDR1 is LGHDT, CDR2 YNNKEL (reference sequence). V shed 1 base and J shed 0 bases, with 10 bases lying between them. In DNA, the CDR3 is TGTGCCAGCAGCCAAGCCCCCCTCAGCTCCTACAATGAGCAGTTCTTC. Translation: CASSQAPLSSYNEQFF.

The chain recombines TRBV25-1 with TRBJ1-2; TRBD1 agrees at 7 bases. The V gene's germline CDR1 is MGHDK and CDR2 SYGVNS. With V trimmed by 8 bases and J by 5 bases, 11 bases remained unmatched. CDR3 length: 14 amino acids. The DNA for the CDR3 is TGTGCCAGCCCCTTCCCTTGGGACAGATATGGCTACACCTTC. It is translated as CASPFPWDRYGYTF.

The chain has TRBV7-3 and TRBJ2-1; weak D call: TRBD2 (6 bases). This CDR3 comprises 15 residues. V lost 1 base and J lost 7, with 14 bases in between. Germline V lookup: CDR1 SGHTA, CDR2 FQGTGA. The CDR3: CASSLSRGLLNEQFF. The CDR3 nucleotides read TGTGCCAGCAGCTTAAGTCGGGGACTCCTTAATGAGCAGTTCTTC.

The chain has TRBV6-5 and TRBJ2-6, with TRBD2 matching over 7 bases. The germline V gene has CDR1 MNHEY and CDR2 SVGAGI. V lost 8 bases, J lost 0 bases, and 1 base stayed unmatched. This CDR3 contains 14 residues. CDR3 residues: CASGGDSGANVLTF. For the CDR3, the DNA is TGTGCCAGCGGGGGGGACTCTGGGGCCAACGTCCTGACTTTC.

CDR3 region: CASSTTSTSGSGNEQFF. In nucleotides, the CDR3 is TGTGCCAGCAGCACAACGTCGACTAGCGGGAGCGGGAATGAGCAGTTCTTC. The genes are TRBV7-9 and TRBJ2-1; 12 bases align to TRBD2. CDR3 length: 17 amino acids. V shed 5 bases and J 7 bases; nucleotides not matched to a gene: 12. Germline values: CDR1 SEHNR, CDR2 FQNEAQ (reference sequence).

This clone was counted once. The gene calls are TRBV28 and TRBJ2-3; maybe TRBD2 (6 bases). V was cut by 6 bases and J by 0 bases, with 10 bases left in between. The CDR3 contains 14 residues. CDR1 is MDHEN, CDR2 SYDVKM, per germline. The CDR3 DNA sequence: TGTGCCAGCAGGGGCGGGATCAGCACAGATACGCAGTATTTT. Residues: CASRGGISTDTQYF.

This chain joins TRBV28 and TRBJ2-5; D unresolved. Trimming took off 5 bases at V and 4 bases at J, with 8 bases between the two ends. Germline loops: CDR1 MDHEN, CDR2 SYDVKM. The CDR3 has 12 residues. In nucleotides, the CDR3 is TGTGCCAGCAGTCTCCTTGGAGAGACCCAGTACTTC. As protein: CASSLLGETQYF.

In DNA form, the CDR3 reads TGTGCCAGCAGTTACGACAGGGTGAGCACAGATACGCAGTATTTT. Residues: CASSYDRVSTDTQYF. The chain has TRBV6-5 and TRBJ2-3; 7 nucleotides align to TRBD1. The germline V gene encodes CDR1 MNHEY and CDR2 SVGAGI. This CDR3 has 15 amino acids. The junction had 2 bases not matched to a gene; V was cut back by 2 bases and J by 0 bases.

The chain joins TRBV30 to TRBJ1-3; D not resolved. CDR1 is GTSNPN, CDR2 SVGIG, per germline (reference sequence). The CDR3 loop spans 12 amino acids. V was trimmed by 2 bases and J by 2 bases, leaving 4 bases between them. CDR3 protein: CAWSNPGNTIYF. The CDR3 DNA follows: TGTGCCTGGAGTAACCCTGGAAACACCATATATTTT.

V usage is TRBV6-1 and J usage is TRBJ2-7; D is unclear. This CDR3 has 15 residues. The germline CDR1 and CDR2 sequences are MNHNS and SASEGT. Trimming stripped 0 bases from V and 3 bases from J, with 12 bases between. CDR3 nucleotide sequence: TGTGCCAGCAGTGAAGCGCCGGGCTTAGGCTACGAGCAGTACTTC. Amino acids: CASSEAPGLGYEQYF.